Below, one T cell receptor beta chain is given with its context. As yet, its antigen is unknown. The data were produced by immunoSEQ multiplex PCR, yet TCRdb's version contains in-frame clones alone and is incomplete. The sample yields 550,000 to 700,000 clones, more than 70% seen once. The CDR3 contains 16 residues. This sample was included in a study of shared clonotypes between healthy human individuals. Study-wide results and caveats: In general, naive subsets displayed greater estimated richness than memory subsets did. Generation probabilities of non-shared clonotypes were lower (relative to those shared by all four donors).

The study separated CD4+ cells into CD45RA+ naive and CD45RA-negative memory subsets. What was sequenced was memory CD4+ T cells sorted from blood. The subset denotes: CD45RA-negative fraction. This clonotype originated in a woman aged 25 to 39 in good health. This chain uses TRBV1 with TRBJ2-5. TRBV1 is a pseudogene segment. CDR3 sequence (DNA): TGCACCGCCCGGTGGGGTTTAGTGGGAAACCAAGAGACCCAGTACTTC. It is translated as CTARWGLVGNQETQYF.